This TCR beta chain was profiled in a study of shared clonotypes between healthy human individuals. In the study overall: Per-donor plates numbered three CD4 naive, three CD4 memory, two CD8 naive and one CD8 memory. General observations from the study: Sorted-subset sequencing was shown by rarefaction to be incomplete despite large depth.

The V end was cut by 3 bases, the J end by 2 bases, with 14 bases between. The CDR3 consists of 15 residues. CDR1 MNHEY and CDR2 SMNVEV come from the germline V gene (reference sequence). Profiling relied on immunoSEQ multiplex PCR, and the TCRdb table lists in-frame clones only, not all of them. Of 2 million to 2.5 million clones in the sample, about 95% were seen once. As to this clone: Its target is unknown.

Naive CD8 cells lacked CD45RO, underwent positive selection for CCR7 and left out terminally differentiated effector memory CD45RA+ cells. The donor population consisted of healthy HIV-negative adults with no recent acute infections or vaccinations. The source material was naive CD8+ T cells sorted from blood. This sequence joins TRBV27 and TRBJ2-7, with TRBD2 as a possible D gene (5 bases). The clonotype originates from a man between 18 and 35 years old in good health. CDR3: CASSLARGVTYEQYF. For the CDR3, the DNA is TGTGCCAGCAGTTTGGCTCGGGGTGTCACCTACGAGCAGTACTTC.